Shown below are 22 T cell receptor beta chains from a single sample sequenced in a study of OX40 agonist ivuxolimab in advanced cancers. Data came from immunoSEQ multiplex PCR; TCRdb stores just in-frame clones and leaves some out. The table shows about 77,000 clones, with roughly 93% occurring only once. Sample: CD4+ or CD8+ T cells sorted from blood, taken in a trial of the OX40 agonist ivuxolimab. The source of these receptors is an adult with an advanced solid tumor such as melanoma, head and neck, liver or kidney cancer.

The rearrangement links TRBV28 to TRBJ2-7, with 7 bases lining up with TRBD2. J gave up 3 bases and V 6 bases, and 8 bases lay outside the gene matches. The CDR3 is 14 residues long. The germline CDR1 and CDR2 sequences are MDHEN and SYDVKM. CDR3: CASSSSGTGYEQYF. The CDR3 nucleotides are TGTGCCAGCAGCTCAAGCGGGACGGGCTACGAGCAGTACTTC.

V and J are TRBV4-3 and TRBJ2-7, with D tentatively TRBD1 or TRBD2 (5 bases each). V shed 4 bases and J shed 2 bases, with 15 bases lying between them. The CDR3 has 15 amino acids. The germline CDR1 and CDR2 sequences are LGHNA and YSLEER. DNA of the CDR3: TGCGCCAGCAGCCGAGAGGGGTTACCAGCCTACGAGCAGTACTTC. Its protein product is CASSREGLPAYEQYF.

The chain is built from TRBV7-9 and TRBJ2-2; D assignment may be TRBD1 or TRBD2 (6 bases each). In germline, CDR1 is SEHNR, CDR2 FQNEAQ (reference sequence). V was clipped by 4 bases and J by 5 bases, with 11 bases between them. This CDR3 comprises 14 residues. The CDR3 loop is CASSSRGGTGELFF. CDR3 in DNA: TGTGCCAGCAGCTCACGAGGGGGGACCGGGGAGCTGTTTTTT.

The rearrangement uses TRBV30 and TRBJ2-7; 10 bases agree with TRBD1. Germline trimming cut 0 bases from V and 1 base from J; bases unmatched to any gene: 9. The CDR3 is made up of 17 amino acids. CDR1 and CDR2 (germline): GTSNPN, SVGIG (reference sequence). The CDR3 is CAWSVWGGQGVSYEQYF. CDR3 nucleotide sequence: TGTGCCTGGAGTGTATGGGGTGGACAGGGGGTTTCCTACGAGCAGTACTTC.

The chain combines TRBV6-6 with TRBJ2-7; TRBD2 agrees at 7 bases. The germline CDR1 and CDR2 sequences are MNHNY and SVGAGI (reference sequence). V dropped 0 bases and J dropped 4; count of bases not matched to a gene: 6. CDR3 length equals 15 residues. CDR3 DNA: TGTGCCAGCAGTTACTCGACTGGGGGAGGGTACGAGCAGTACTTC. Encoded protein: CASSYSTGGGYEQYF.

The CDR3 DNA reads TGTGCCAGCAGTGAGACAGGGGCCTATGGCTACACCTTC. Its protein is CASSETGAYGYTF. V gene TRBV6-6 combines with J gene TRBJ1-2; 8 bases are shared with TRBD1. This CDR3 has 13 amino acids. Per the germline V gene, CDR1 is MNHNY and CDR2 is SVGAGI (reference sequence). Trimming cost V 5 bases and J 4 bases; bases outside gene matches: 3.

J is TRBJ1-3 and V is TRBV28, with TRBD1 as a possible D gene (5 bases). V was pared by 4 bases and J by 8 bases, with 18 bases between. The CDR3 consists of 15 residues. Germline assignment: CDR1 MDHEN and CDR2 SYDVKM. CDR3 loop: CASSSQMGVRYTIYF. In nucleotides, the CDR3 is TGTGCCAGCAGTTCTCAGATGGGGGTACGGTACACCATATATTTT.

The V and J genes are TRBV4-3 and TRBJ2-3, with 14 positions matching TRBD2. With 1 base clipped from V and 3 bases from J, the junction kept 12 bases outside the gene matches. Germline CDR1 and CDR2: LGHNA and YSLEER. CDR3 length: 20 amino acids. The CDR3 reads CASSQAPTSGRARGTDTQYF. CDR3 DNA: TGCGCCAGCAGCCAAGCTCCGACTAGCGGGAGGGCCCGAGGGACAGATACGCAGTATTTT.

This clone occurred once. In DNA, the CDR3 is TGTGCCAGCAGCTCCCAGGCCAGCTCGAACACCGGGGAGCTGTTTTTT. It yields the protein CASSSQASSNTGELFF. The chain is built from TRBV7-2 and TRBJ2-2, with no clear D. V was trimmed by 4 bases and J by 0 bases, leaving 12 bases between them. The germline gives CDR1 SGHTA, CDR2 FQGNSA. There are 16 residues in the CDR3.

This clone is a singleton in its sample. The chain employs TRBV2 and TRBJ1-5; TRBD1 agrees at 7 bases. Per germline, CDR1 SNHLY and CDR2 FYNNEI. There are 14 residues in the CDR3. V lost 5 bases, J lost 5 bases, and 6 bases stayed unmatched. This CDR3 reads CASSSGTVYQPQHF. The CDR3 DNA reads TGTGCCAGCAGTTCCGGGACAGTCTATCAGCCCCAGCATTTT.

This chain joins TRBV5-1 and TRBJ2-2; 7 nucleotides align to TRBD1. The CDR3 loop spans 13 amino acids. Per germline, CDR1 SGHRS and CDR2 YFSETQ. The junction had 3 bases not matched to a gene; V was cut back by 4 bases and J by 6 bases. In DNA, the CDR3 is TGCGCCAGCAGCCAGGACAGGTCCGGGGAGCTGTTTTTT. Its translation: CASSQDRSGELFF.

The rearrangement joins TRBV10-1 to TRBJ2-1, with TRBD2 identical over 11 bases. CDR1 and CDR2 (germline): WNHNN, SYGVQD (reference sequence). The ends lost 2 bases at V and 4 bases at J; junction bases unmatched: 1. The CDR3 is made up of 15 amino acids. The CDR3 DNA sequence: TGCGCCAGCAGTGAGGGACTAGCGGGTTACAATGAGCAGTTCTTC. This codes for CASSEGLAGYNEQFF.

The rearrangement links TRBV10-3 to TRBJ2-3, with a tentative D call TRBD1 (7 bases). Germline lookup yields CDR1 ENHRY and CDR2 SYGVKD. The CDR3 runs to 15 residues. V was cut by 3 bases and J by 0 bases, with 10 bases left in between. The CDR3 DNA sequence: TGTGCCATCAGTGACAGGGGGGCAAGCACAGATACGCAGTATTTT. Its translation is CAISDRGASTDTQYF.

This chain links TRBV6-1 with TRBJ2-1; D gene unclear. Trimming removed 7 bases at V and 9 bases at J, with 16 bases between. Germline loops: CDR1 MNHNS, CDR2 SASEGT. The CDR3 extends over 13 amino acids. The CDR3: CASILELGGEQFF. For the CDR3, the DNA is TGTGCCAGCATTCTGGAATTGGGCGGTGAGCAGTTCTTC.

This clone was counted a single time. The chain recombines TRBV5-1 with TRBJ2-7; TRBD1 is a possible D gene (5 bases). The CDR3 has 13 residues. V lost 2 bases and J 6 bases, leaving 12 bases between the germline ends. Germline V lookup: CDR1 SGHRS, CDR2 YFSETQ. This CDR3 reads CASSFEAGLEQYF. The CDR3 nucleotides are TGCGCCAGCAGCTTTGAGGCAGGGCTCGAGCAGTACTTC.

The DNA for the CDR3 is TGTGCCAGCTTGGGGGGGGTAGGCGAGACCCAGTACTTC. This gives the protein CASLGGVGETQYF. The chain has TRBV10-3 and TRBJ2-5; 7 nucleotides line up with TRBD2. V was pared by 10 bases and J by 5 bases, with 10 bases of the junction left unmatched. Germline assignment: CDR1 ENHRY and CDR2 SYGVKD. The CDR3 is 13 residues long.

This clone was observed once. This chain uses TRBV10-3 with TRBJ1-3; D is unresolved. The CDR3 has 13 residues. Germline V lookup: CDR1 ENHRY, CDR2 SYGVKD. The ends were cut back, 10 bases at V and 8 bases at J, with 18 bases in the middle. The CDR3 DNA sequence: TGTGCCACCAAACGTCTTCCGGAGGACACCATATATTTT. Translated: CATKRLPEDTIYF.

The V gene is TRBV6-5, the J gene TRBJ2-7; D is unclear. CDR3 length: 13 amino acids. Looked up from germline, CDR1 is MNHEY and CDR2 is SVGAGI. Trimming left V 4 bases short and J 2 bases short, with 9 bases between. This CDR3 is CASSSPRTYEQYF. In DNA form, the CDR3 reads TGTGCCAGCAGTTCCCCGCGTACCTACGAGCAGTACTTC.

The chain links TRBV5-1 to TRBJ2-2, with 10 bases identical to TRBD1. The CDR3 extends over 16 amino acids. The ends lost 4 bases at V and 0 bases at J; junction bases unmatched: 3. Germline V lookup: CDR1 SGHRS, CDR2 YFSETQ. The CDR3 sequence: CASSPGQGANTGELFF. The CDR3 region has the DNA TGCGCCAGCAGCCCCGGACAGGGGGCGAACACCGGGGAGCTGTTTTTT.

The chain's CDR3 is CASSFGTYSYEQYF. The CDR3 DNA sequence: TGTGCCAGCAGCTTTGGGACATACTCCTACGAGCAGTACTTC. The chain employs TRBV7-2 and TRBJ2-7; D might be TRBD1 (6 bases). This CDR3 comprises 14 residues. Between the trimmed V and J ends, which lost 3 bases and 0 bases, there was a span of 9 bases. In germline, CDR1 is SGHTA, CDR2 FQGNSA.

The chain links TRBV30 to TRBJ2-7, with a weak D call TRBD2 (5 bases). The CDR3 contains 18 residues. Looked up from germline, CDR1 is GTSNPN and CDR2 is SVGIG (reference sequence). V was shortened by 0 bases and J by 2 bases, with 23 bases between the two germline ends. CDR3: CAWSVRRSTLEGAYEQYF. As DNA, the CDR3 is TGTGCCTGGAGTGTACGCCGTTCGACGTTAGAGGGCGCCTACGAGCAGTACTTC.

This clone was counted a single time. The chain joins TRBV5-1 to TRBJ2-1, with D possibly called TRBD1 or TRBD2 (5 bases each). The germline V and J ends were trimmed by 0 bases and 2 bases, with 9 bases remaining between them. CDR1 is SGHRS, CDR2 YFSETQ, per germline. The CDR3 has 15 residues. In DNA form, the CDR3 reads TGCGCCAGCAGCTTGGGTGGGGGTCCCTACAATGAGCAGTTCTTC. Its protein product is CASSLGGGPYNEQFF. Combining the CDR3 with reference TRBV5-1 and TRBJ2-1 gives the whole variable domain KAGVTQTPRYLIKTRGQQVTLSCSPISGHRSVSWYQQTPGQGLQFLFEYFSETQRNKGNFPGRFSGRQFSNSRSEMNVSTLELGDSALYLCASSLGGGPYNEQFFGPGTRLTVL.